What follows describes a single T cell receptor (beta chain). There is no known antigen for this receptor. The sample holds no much larger clone one base away, and base qualities are not on file. The sample is drawn from a study of CD8+ T cells in alopecia areata (dated by TCRdb to the late 2010s). About the study as a whole: Treated patients were enrolled in an open-label pilot trial of oral tofacitinib at 5 to 10 mg twice daily for moderate-to-severe alopecia areata. TCRbeta CDR3 regions were amplified by immunoSEQ multiplex PCR using 35 Vbeta forward and 13 Jbeta reverse primers. To study T cell clonal expansion in alopecia areata, the researchers applied high-throughput TCRbeta sequencing to both the C3H/HeJ mouse model and human patients. Tofacitinib-treated patients had biopsies at baseline and at 4 and 24 weeks of treatment, with a later scalp biopsy in several patients. Clonality in the scalp was compared among normal scalp (n=4), patchy alopecia areata scalp (n=8), and alopecia totalis/universalis scalp (n=8). Patients stayed on tofacitinib for 6 to 18 months and then had 6 months of follow-up off drug so that delayed response and recurrence could be assessed. On the human side, TCRbeta sequencing was run on scalp tissue and on sorted CD4+ and CD8+ peripheral blood T cells from healthy controls and from alopecia areata patients with either patchy or totalis/universalis disease. The RNA source kit depended on sample type: the PAXgene miRNA kit for fixed scalp, the miRNeasy kit for PBMCs, and the RNeasy kit for mouse skin. For the treated patients, the SALT score, which quantifies what percentage of scalp surface area is affected, served as the measure of disease severity.

The full study reports these points: Because the treated cohort was small and had just a single nonresponder, larger studies are needed to establish links between baseline CD8+ expansion and response. Compared with normal scalp, lesional scalp, particularly in alopecia totalis/universalis, had higher clonality and more expanded CD8+ clones, which suggests antigenic drive. Compared with mice, TCR sequences shared between patients were less clear, possibly partly because of HLA diversity across the patient population. During tofacitinib treatment, many expanded lesional clones remained in scalp and blood, and this persistence may partly explain relapse after treatment is stopped. Tofacitinib significantly decreased scalp clonality and the number of expanded CD8+ clones among the top 100 scalp clones. Unlike mouse skin, where gammadelta T cells dominate, normal human skin contains resident alphabeta T cells that get sequenced too, which complicates analysis of the scalp TCR repertoire.

Reading the germline V gene (reference sequence) gives CDR1 DFQATT and CDR2 SNEGSKA. Its CDR3 holds 11 amino acids, cysteine through phenylalanine. The retained sequence is limited to the CDR3, 33 bases, with the frame set at the first base. V is clipped by 5 bases and J by 7 bases, and the sequence between their germline boundaries is 11 bases long. What this sample's treatment or condition label stands for: oral pan-JAK inhibitor, 5-10 mg twice daily. Peripheral blood and lesional scalp punch biopsies were obtained from patients with alopecia areata. After PBMCs were isolated by density centrifugation and stained for CD3, CD4 and CD8, a FACSAria was used to sort CD4+ and CD8+ T cells. The library relied on the immunoSEQ multiplex PCR assay. RNA was extracted from all samples and reverse transcribed into cDNA, which served as template for TCR sequencing. First-strand cDNA was synthesized using SuperScript III with a 2:1 mix of oligo-dT and random hexamers. A synthetic immune receptor repertoire was used to measure amplification bias, and any remaining bias was corrected computationally. The authors' pipeline ran thus. Raw reads were preprocessed to remove errors, and CDR3 was defined by IMGT conventions from the conserved cysteine to phenylalanine. Clonality was calculated as 1 minus Shannon entropy normalized by log2 of the number of productive unique TCRs. Whether scalp clones were CD4 or CD8 was inferred by matching scalp TCRbeta sequences against CD4 and CD8 repertoires sorted from blood. TCRdb limited this immuneACCESS table to in-frame rearrangements with V and J called. A share of clones is missing; checked studies link under half to unresolved V genes, and the rest is unexplained. V, J and clone size reflect that table, while D and trimming were determined from the DNA. The sample table contains approximately 210,000 clones; only one count was recorded for approximately 70% of them. The leading ten clones occupy more than 1% of the sample.

The chain links TRBV20-1 with TRBJ1-2, with no reliable assignment of the D segment. The receptor comes from a human donor with alopecia areata. This material consisted of CD4+ T cells sorted from blood, taken at week 44, from a patient treated with tofacitinib. The DNA is as follows: TGCAGTGCTGAGGACCTGGGTGGCTACACCTTC. Its product reads: CSAEDLGGYTF.